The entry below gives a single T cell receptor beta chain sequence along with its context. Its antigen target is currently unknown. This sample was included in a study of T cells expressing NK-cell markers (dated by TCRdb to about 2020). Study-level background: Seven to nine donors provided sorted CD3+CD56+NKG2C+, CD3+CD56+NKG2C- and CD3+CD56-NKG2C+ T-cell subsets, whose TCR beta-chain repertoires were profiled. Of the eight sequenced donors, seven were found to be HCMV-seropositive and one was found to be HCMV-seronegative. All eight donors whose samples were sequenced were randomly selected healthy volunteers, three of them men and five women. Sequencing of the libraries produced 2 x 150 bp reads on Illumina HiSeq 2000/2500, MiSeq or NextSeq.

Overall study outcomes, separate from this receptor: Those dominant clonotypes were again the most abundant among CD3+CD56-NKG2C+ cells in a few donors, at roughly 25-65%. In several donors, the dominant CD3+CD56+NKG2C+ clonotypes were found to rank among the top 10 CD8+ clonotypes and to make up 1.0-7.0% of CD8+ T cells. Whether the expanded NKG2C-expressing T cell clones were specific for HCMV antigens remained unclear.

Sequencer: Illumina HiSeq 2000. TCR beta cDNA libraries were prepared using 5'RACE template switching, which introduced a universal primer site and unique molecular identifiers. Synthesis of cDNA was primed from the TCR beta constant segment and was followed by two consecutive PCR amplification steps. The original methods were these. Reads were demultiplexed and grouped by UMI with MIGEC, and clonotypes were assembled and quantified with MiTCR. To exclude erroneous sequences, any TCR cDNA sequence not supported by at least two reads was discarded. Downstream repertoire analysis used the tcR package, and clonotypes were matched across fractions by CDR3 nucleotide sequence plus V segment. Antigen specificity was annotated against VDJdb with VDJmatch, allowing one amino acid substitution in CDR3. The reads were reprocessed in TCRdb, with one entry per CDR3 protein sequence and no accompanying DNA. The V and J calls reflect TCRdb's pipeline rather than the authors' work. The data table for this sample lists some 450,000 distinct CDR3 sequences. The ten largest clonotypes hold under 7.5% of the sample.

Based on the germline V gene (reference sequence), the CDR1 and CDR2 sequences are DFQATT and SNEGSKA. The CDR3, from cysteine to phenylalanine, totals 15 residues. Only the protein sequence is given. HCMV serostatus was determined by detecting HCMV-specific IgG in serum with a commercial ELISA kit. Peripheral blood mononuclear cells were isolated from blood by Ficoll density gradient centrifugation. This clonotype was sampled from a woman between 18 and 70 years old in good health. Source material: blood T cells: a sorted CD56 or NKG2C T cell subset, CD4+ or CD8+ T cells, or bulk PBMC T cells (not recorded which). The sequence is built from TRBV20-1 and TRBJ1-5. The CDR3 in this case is CSASRSTFPYQPQHF.